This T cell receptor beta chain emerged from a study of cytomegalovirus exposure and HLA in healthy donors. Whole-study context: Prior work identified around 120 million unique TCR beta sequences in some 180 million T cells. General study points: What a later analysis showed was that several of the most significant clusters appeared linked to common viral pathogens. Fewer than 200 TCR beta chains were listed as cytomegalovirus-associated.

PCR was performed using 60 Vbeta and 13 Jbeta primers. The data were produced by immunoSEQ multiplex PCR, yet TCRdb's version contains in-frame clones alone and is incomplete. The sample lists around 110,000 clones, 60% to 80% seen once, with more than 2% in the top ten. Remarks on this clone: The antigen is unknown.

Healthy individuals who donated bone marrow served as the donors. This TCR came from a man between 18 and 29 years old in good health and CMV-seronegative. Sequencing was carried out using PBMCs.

CDR3 amino acids: CASSPERLSGNTIYF. CDR3 coding DNA: TGTGCCAGCAGCCCTGAGCGGCTCTCTGGAAACACCATATATTTT. V is TRBV7-8 and J is TRBJ1-3; D is undetermined. The CDR3 sequence is 15 residues long. Germline CDR1 and CDR2: SGHVS and FQNEAQ. Trimming cost V 5 bases and J 0 bases, with 11 bases left between them. The entire variable domain, with the rest obtained from reference TRBV7-8 and TRBJ1-3, is as follows: GAGVSQSPRYKVAKRGQDVALRCDPISGHVSLFWYQQALGQGPEFLTYFQNEAQLDKSGLPSDRFFAERPEGSVSTLKIQRTQQEDSAVYLCASSPERLSGNTIYFGEGSWLTVV.